The 27 T cell receptor beta chains in this list originate from one sample, sequenced in a study of cytomegalovirus exposure and HLA in healthy donors. The PCR used 60 Vbeta and 13 Jbeta primers. Only in-frame clones appear in the TCRdb table, and some are missing; sequencing was by immunoSEQ multiplex PCR. Of 100,000 to 150,000 clones in the sample, around four fifths were seen once. Sequencing was performed on PBMCs. These receptors were taken from a boy younger than 18 in good health and CMV-seronegative.

The count of this clone is one. The rearrangement uses TRBV4-2 and TRBJ2-7; possible D gene TRBD1, 5 bases. This CDR3 is built from 16 residues. Germline-derived CDR1 and CDR2 are LGHNA and YNFKEQ. Trimming took off 3 bases at V and 5 bases at J, with 20 bases between the two ends. In nucleotides, the CDR3 is TGTGCCAGCAGCCAGGCCAAGACCTCAGGGTTACACGAGCAGTACTTC. Protein product: CASSQAKTSGLHEQYF.

The chain carries TRBV6-1 and TRBJ2-3; 9 bases line up with TRBD2. The CDR3 spans 15 residues. CDR1 and CDR2 from the germline V gene are MNHNS and SASEGT. V gave up 9 bases and J gave up 0 bases; unmatched junction bases: 7. The CDR3 nucleotides are TGTGCCAGTTTCTTTCTAGCGGGAAGCACAGATACGCAGTATTTT. It is translated as CASFFLAGSTDTQYF.

This sequence joins TRBV19 and TRBJ2-7; D may be TRBD2 (6 bases). The CDR3 consists of 15 residues. V was cut by 3 bases and J by 0 bases, with 12 bases left in between. Germline-derived CDR1 and CDR2 are LNHDA and SQIVND (reference sequence). Here the CDR3 DNA reads TGTGCCAGTAGTATGGAGGGTTACAACTCCTACGAGCAGTACTTC. Protein product: CASSMEGYNSYEQYF.

The chain combines TRBV23-1 with TRBJ2-7; D uncertain. TRBV23-1 is given ORF status, its function remaining uncertain. Trimming cost V 3 bases and J 4 bases, with 13 bases left between them. The CDR3 totals 14 residues. This CDR3 reads CASSHGGSKYEQYF. The CDR3 DNA is TGCGCCAGCAGTCATGGCGGCAGCAAATACGAGCAGTACTTC.

The chain recombines TRBV18 with TRBJ2-1; TRBD2 matches 7 bases. The ends lost 3 bases at V and 4 bases at J; junction bases unmatched: 6. CDR1 KGHSH and CDR2 LQKENI come from the germline V gene. This CDR3 comprises 15 residues. As DNA, the CDR3 is TGTGCCAGCTCACCTCTAGCGGATATTTACAATGAGCAGTTCTTC. Translated, it gives CASSPLADIYNEQFF.

The chain has TRBV4-2 and TRBJ2-2; TRBD2 matches at 12 bases. The CDR3 totals 18 residues. Trimming at V came to 2 bases and at J to 5 bases, leaving 9 bases not matched to a gene. Germline lookup yields CDR1 LGHNA and CDR2 YNFKEQ. The CDR3 DNA reads as TGTGCCAGCAGCCAACCTCACCTAGGGACTAGCGGGACCGGGGAGCTGTTTTTT. Its protein is CASSQPHLGTSGTGELFF.

This chain joins TRBV23-1 and TRBJ2-3; D is unresolved. TRBV23-1 is an ORF, and what it does is uncertain. Trimming pared 4 bases from V and 2 bases from J, leaving 7 bases between. The CDR3 consists of 13 residues. The CDR3 coding sequence is TGCGCCAGCAGTCTCGAGGACACAGATACGCAGTATTTT. It specifies CASSLEDTDTQYF.

The V call is TRBV5-1, the J call TRBJ2-1; 8 bases are a match to TRBD1. V trimming: 5 bases; J trimming: 7 bases; junction bases outside the gene matches: 5. The CDR3 sequence is 13 residues long. The germline V gene encodes CDR1 SGHRS and CDR2 YFSETQ. CDR3 sequence: CASRRTGSNEQFF. The CDR3 DNA is TGCGCCAGCAGAAGGACAGGGAGTAATGAGCAGTTCTTC. Based on the CDR3 plus reference TRBV5-1 and TRBJ2-1, the full variable domain is KAGVTQTPRYLIKTRGQQVTLSCSPISGHRSVSWYQQTPGQGLQFLFEYFSETQRNKGNFPGRFSGRQFSNSRSEMNVSTLELGDSALYLCASRRTGSNEQFFGPGTRLTVL.

The chain links TRBV5-4 to TRBJ2-1, with D hard to call. This CDR3 comprises 12 residues. The V gene lost 5 bases and the J gene lost 5 bases, with 8 bases spanning the gap. The germline CDR1 and CDR2 sequences are SGHNT and YYREEE (reference sequence). Here the CDR3 reads CASSSIHNEQFF. The CDR3 region has the DNA TGTGCCAGCAGTTCCATCCACAATGAGCAGTTCTTC.

About this clone: The same CDR3 can be traced to other DNA sequences in this sample. The gene calls are TRBV5-6 and TRBJ1-1; unclear D gene. The CDR3 length is 13 residues. V was cut by 0 bases and J by 4 bases, with 7 bases left in between. Germline CDR1 SGHDT, CDR2 YYEEEE. The CDR3 reads CASSLGGITEAFF. DNA for the CDR3: TGTGCCAGCAGCTTGGGAGGGATCACTGAAGCTTTCTTT.

The chain uses TRBV29-1 and TRBJ1-5, with a tentative D call TRBD1 (6 bases). There are 15 residues in the CDR3. The V gene's germline CDR1 is SQVTM and CDR2 ANQGSEA. Trimming took off 1 base at V and 3 bases at J, with 13 bases between the two ends. The CDR3: CSVEVLGAYNQPQHF. As DNA, the CDR3 is TGCAGCGTTGAAGTGCTGGGGGCCTACAATCAGCCCCAGCATTTT.

This chain uses TRBV13 with TRBJ1-4; TRBD1 aligns across 9 bases. This CDR3 is 14 amino acids long. CDR1 and CDR2 from the germline V gene are PRHDT and FYEKMQ (reference sequence). V trimming: 6 bases; J trimming: 7 bases; junction bases outside the gene matches: 6. CDR3 sequence reads: CASRQQGAPEKLFF. The CDR3 nucleotides read TGTGCCAGCAGACAACAGGGGGCGCCTGAAAAACTGTTTTTT. Drawing the rest from reference TRBV13 and TRBJ1-4, the complete variable domain is AAGVIQSPRHLIKEKRETATLKCYPIPRHDTVYWYQQGPGQDPQFLISFYEKMQSDKGSIPDRFSAQQFSDYHSELNMSSLELGDSALYFCASRQQGAPEKLFFGSGTQLSVL.

The rearrangement links TRBV5-6 to TRBJ1-1; D may be TRBD1 (5 bases). V was pared by 4 bases and J by 0 bases, with 16 bases between. CDR1 is SGHDT and CDR2 is YYEEEE in the germline V gene. CDR3 length: 16 amino acids. The CDR3 sequence: CASSPPQGHLNTEAFF. The CDR3 coding sequence is TGTGCCAGCAGCCCCCCTCAGGGCCACCTGAACACTGAAGCTTTCTTT.

The gene calls are TRBV4-1 and TRBJ2-5, with 8 bases fitting TRBD2. J was trimmed by 4 bases and V by 5 bases; bases with no gene match: 3. This CDR3 region has 13 residues. The germline gives CDR1 MGHRA, CDR2 YSYEKL. The CDR3 coding sequence is TGCGCCAGCAGCATCCGGGAGGGAGAGACCCAGTACTTC. It codes for CASSIREGETQYF.

The sample holds one count of this clone. This chain uses TRBV27 with TRBJ1-1, with D possibly matching TRBD1 (5 bases). CDR3 size: 15 residues. CDR1 MNHEY and CDR2 SMNVEV come from the germline V gene (reference sequence). The V end lost 9 bases, the J end lost 3 bases, and 20 bases lay between the germline ends. CDR3 DNA: TGTGCCAGTCAACCTTTTGGGACGGGGGACACTGAAGCTTTCTTT. It is translated as CASQPFGTGDTEAFF.

With respect to this clone: The sample holds other DNA sequences that translate to the same CDR3. The rearrangement joins TRBV7-8 to TRBJ1-2; maybe TRBD1 (5 bases). Trimming removed 5 bases at V and 7 bases at J, with 17 bases between. This CDR3 contains 14 residues. Germline assignment: CDR1 SGHVS and CDR2 FQNEAQ. The CDR3 reads CASSGSAGLAGYTF. In DNA, the CDR3 is TGTGCCAGCAGCGGGTCGGCGGGGCTCGCTGGCTACACCTTC.

This rearrangement joins TRBV5-4 to TRBJ2-5; TRBD1 aligns across 9 bases. The CDR3 consists of 15 residues. Losses at the gene ends were 4 bases for V and 2 bases for J; bases not matched to a gene: 6. CDR1 and CDR2 (germline): SGHNT, YYREEE (reference sequence). For the CDR3, the DNA is TGTGCCAGCAGCCACGCCGGGACAGGGCAAGAGACCCAGTACTTC. It yields the protein CASSHAGTGQETQYF.

The V and J genes are TRBV20-1 and TRBJ2-7; D not resolved. Trimming cost V 8 bases and J 7 bases, with 9 bases left between them. The CDR3 extends over 9 amino acids. Germline V gene data show CDR1 as DFQATT and CDR2 as SNEGSKA (reference sequence). The CDR3 loop is CSNEKEQYF. In DNA, the CDR3 is TGCAGTAATGAGAAGGAGCAGTACTTC.

The chain recombines TRBV10-3 with TRBJ2-7; TRBD2 might be the D (6 bases). This CDR3 is 13 amino acids long. Deletions cut 8 bases from V and 0 bases from J, with 11 bases between. The germline CDR1 and CDR2 sequences are ENHRY and SYGVKD. In DNA, the CDR3 is TGTGCCATCGGGCGGGACTCCTCCTACGAGCAGTACTTC. Encoded protein: CAIGRDSSYEQYF.

In DNA form, the CDR3 reads TGTGCCAGCAGCTCCCGGGACAGGGGCAATGAGCAGTTCTTC. Encoded protein: CASSSRDRGNEQFF. The rearrangement links TRBV7-9 to TRBJ2-1, with 10 nucleotides matching TRBD1. V lost 4 bases to trimming and J lost 6 bases; unmatched junction nucleotides: 3. There are 14 residues in the CDR3. CDR1 is SEHNR, CDR2 FQNEAQ, per germline (reference sequence).

This chain joins TRBV20-1 and TRBJ2-5, with a possible D match to TRBD2 (6 bases). The CDR3 consists of 11 residues. The ends were cut back, 5 bases at V and 5 bases at J, with 9 bases in the middle. In germline, CDR1 is DFQATT, CDR2 SNEGSKA (reference sequence). CDR3 in amino acids: CSARGSETQYF. The CDR3 DNA reads as TGCAGTGCTCGGGGGAGTGAGACCCAGTACTTC.

This clone was seen more than once but under ten times. The chain uses TRBV5-6 and TRBJ2-7; D unclear. CDR3 length equals 14 residues. Germline V gene data show CDR1 as SGHDT and CDR2 as YYEEEE. V lost 0 bases, J lost 6 bases, and 13 bases lay in between. CDR3 DNA: TGTGCCAGCAGCTTGGCAGGCGTTTTGGCCGAGCAGTACTTC. Amino acids: CASSLAGVLAEQYF.

J is TRBJ2-7 and V is TRBV7-2; no definite D call. V shed 5 bases and J shed 1 base, with 18 bases lying between them. Germline lookup yields CDR1 SGHTA and CDR2 FQGNSA. The CDR3 runs to 16 residues. CDR3 in DNA: TGTGCCAGCAGCCTCACCCCCATTACTATATCCTACGAGCAGTACTTC. Its translation is CASSLTPITISYEQYF.

The chain uses TRBV6-1 and TRBJ2-5, with D tentatively TRBD1 (6 bases). CDR1 and CDR2 (germline): MNHNS, SASEGT. There are 11 residues in the CDR3. Trimming pared 4 bases from V and 8 bases from J, leaving 8 bases between. This CDR3 is CASSGGQTQYF. As DNA, the CDR3 is TGTGCCAGCAGTGGGGGACAAACCCAGTACTTC.

This clone showed up just once. J is TRBJ2-1 and V is TRBV5-1, with 12 bases aligning to TRBD2. Germline CDR1 is SGHRS and CDR2 is YFSETQ. J lost 6 bases, V lost 4 bases, and 5 bases had no gene match. CDR3 length: 15 amino acids. The CDR3 here is CASSLTSGSSNEQFF. The CDR3, as DNA: TGCGCCAGCAGCCTGACTAGCGGGAGCAGCAATGAGCAGTTCTTC.

V usage is TRBV21-1 and J usage is TRBJ1-5; the listed D gene, TRBD1, was not tested against the DNA. TRBV21-1 is flagged as a pseudogene. The length of the CDR3 is 18 residues. In nucleotides, the CDR3 is TGTGCCAGCAGCCCCGAGGGCGACAGGACCTTTAGCAATCAGCCCCAGCATTTT. This codes for CASSPEGDRTFSNQPQHF.

The table lists this clone with a few counts. V usage is TRBV5-4 and J usage is TRBJ2-7; D remains ambiguous. Trimming cost V 0 bases and J 4 bases, with 5 bases left between them. The CDR3 length is 12 residues. The germline CDR1 and CDR2 sequences are SGHNT and YYREEE (reference sequence). The CDR3, as DNA: TGTGCCAGCAGCTTGGATCGGTACGAGCAGTACTTC. Translation gives CASSLDRYEQYF.